The sequence of this TCR beta chain was determined in a study of control samples from healthy donors and cancer patients. TCRdb's table, derived via immunoSEQ multiplex PCR, lists solely in-frame clones and lacks some. Of 100,000 to 150,000 clones in the sample, approximately 90% were seen once. This TCR was recovered from a man in his late teens or twenties in good health. Sequencing was done on a sample of blood.

CDR3 sequence: CASSPRSGQAYNEQFF. In DNA form, the CDR3 reads TGTGCCAGCAGCCCAAGGTCGGGACAGGCCTACAATGAGCAGTTCTTC. The chain links TRBV7-3 to TRBJ2-1, with TRBD1 matching 8 bases. Germline assignment: CDR1 SGHTA and CDR2 FQGTGA. This CDR3 comprises 16 residues. J was trimmed by 2 bases and V by 5 bases; bases with no gene match: 8.